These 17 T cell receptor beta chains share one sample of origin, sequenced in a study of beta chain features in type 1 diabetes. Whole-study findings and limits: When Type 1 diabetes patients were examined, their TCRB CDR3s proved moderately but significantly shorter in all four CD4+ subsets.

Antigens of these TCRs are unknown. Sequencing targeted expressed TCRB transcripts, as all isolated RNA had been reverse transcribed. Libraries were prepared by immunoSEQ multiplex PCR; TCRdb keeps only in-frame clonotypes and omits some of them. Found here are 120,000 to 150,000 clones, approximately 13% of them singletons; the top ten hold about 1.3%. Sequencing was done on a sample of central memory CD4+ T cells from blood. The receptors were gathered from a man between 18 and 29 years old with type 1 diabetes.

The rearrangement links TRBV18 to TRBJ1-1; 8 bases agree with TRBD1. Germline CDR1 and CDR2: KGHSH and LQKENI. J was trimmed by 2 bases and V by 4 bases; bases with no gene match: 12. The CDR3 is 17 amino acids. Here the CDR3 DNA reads TGTGCCAGCTCACGTCTCGAGACAGGGGTGACAAACACTGAAGCTTTCTTT. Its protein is CASSRLETGVTNTEAFF. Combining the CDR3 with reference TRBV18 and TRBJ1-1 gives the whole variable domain NAGVMQNPRHLVRRRGQEARLRCSPMKGHSHVYWYRQLPEEGLKFMVYLQKENIIDESGMPKERFSAEFPKEGPSILRIQQVVRGDSAAYFCASSRLETGVTNTEAFFGQGTRLTVV.

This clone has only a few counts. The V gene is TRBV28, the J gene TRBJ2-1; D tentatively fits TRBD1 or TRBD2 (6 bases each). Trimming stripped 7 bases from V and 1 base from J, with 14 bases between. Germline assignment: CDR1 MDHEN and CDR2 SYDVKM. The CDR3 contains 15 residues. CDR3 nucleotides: TGTGCCAGCATCCCCTGGGGGGCTTCCTACAATGAGCAGTTCTTC. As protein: CASIPWGASYNEQFF.

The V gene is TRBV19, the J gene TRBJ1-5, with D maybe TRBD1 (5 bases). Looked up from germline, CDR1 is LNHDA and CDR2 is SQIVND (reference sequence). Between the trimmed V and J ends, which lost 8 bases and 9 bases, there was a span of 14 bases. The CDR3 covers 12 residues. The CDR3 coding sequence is TGTGCCAGTGGGGACGGGGCTAGGCCCCAGCATTTT. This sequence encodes CASGDGARPQHF.

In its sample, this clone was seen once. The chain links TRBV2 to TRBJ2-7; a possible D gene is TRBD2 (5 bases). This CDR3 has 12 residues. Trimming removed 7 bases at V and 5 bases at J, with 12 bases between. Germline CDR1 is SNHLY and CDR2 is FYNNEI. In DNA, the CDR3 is TGTGCCAGCACCCCCCAGCGGAACGAGCAGTACTTC. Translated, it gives CASTPQRNEQYF. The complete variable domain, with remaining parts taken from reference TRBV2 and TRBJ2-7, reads EPEVTQTPSHQVTQMGQEVILRCVPISNHLYFYWYRQILGQKVEFLVSFYNNEISEKSEIFDDQFSVERPDGSNFTLKIRSTKLEDSAMYFCASTPQRNEQYFGPGTRLTVT.

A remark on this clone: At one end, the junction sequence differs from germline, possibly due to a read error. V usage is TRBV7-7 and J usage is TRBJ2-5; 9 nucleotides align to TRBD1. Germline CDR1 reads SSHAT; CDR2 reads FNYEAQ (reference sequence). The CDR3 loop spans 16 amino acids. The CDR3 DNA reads TGTGCTAGCAGCTTAGCGGAAGGGACAGGGTGGGAGACCCAGTACTTC. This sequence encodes CASSLAEGTGWETQYF.

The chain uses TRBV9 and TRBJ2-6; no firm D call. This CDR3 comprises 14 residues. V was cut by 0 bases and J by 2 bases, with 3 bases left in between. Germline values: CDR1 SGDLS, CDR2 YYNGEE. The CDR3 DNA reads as TGTGCCAGCAGCGTAGCTACTGGGGCCAACGTCCTGACTTTC. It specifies CASSVATGANVLTF.

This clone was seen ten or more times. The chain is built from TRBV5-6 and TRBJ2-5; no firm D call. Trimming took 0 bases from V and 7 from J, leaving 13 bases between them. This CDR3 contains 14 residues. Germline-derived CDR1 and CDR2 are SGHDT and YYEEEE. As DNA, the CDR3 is TGTGCCAGCAGCTTGGGACACCAAGCCGGGACCCAGTACTTC. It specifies CASSLGHQAGTQYF.

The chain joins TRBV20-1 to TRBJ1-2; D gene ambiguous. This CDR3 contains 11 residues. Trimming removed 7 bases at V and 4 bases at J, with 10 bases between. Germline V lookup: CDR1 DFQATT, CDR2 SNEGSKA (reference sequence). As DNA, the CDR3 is TGCAGTGGAGAGGGAGGCTATGGCTACACCTTC. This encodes CSGEGGYGYTF.

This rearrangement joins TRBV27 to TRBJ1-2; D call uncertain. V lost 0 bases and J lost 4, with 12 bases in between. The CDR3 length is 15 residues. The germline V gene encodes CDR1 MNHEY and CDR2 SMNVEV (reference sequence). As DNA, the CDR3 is TGTGCCAGCAGTTTATCTTACGGCAAGAGCTATGGCTACACCTTC. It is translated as CASSLSYGKSYGYTF.

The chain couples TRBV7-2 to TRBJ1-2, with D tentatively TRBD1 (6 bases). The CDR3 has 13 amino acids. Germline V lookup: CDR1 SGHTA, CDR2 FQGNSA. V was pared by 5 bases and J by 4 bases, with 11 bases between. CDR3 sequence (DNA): TGTGCCAGCAGCGTAGGGGGGGCCTATGGCTACACCTTC. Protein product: CASSVGGAYGYTF.

CDR3 residues: CAWSVLTDTQYF. CDR3 coding DNA: TGTGCCTGGAGTGTACTCACAGATACGCAGTATTTT. The J gene is TRBJ2-3, the V gene TRBV30; D remains unclear. CDR3 length equals 12 residues. With 0 bases removed from V and 2 bases from J, the gap between germline ends came to 3 bases. Germline CDR1 and CDR2: GTSNPN and SVGIG (reference sequence).

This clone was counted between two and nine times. The CDR3 is CASSKATTNEKLFF. The CDR3 DNA sequence: TGTGCCAGCAGTAAGGCAACAACTAATGAAAAACTGTTTTTT. This chain uses TRBV28 with TRBJ1-4; D uncertain. The V end lost 5 bases, the J end lost 0 bases, and 7 bases lay between the germline ends. Germline CDR1 is MDHEN and CDR2 is SYDVKM. This CDR3 region has 14 residues.

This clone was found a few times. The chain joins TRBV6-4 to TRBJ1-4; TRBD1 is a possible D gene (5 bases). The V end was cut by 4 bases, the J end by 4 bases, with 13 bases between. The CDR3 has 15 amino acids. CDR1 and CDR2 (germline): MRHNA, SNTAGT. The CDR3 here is CASSAYSGLNEKLFF. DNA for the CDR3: TGTGCCAGCAGTGCGTACTCGGGGCTTAATGAAAAACTGTTTTTT.

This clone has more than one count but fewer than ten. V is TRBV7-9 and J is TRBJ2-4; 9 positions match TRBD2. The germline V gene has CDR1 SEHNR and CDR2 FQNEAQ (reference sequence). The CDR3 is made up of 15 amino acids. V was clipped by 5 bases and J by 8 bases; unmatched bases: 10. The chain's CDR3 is CASSLNSGGNDIQYF. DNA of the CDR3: TGTGCCAGCAGCCTTAATAGCGGGGGTAACGACATTCAGTACTTC.

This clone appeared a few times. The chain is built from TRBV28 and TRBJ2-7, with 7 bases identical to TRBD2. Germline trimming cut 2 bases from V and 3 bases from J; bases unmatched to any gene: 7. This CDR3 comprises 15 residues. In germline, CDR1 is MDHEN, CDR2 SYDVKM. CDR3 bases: TGTGCCAGCAGTTTAAGTTGGCAGCGGGGCTACGAGCAGTACTTC. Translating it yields CASSLSWQRGYEQYF.

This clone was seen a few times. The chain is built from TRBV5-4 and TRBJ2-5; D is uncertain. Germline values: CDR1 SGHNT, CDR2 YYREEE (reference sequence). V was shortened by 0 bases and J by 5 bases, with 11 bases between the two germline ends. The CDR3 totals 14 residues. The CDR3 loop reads CASSLGGHGETQYF. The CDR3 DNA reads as TGTGCCAGCAGCTTGGGTGGGCACGGGGAGACCCAGTACTTC.

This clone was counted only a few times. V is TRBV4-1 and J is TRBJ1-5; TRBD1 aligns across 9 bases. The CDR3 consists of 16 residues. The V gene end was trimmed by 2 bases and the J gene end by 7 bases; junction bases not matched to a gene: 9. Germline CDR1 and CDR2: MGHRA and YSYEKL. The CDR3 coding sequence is TGCGCCAGCAGCCAACCGGGACAGGGACTCGGGCAGCCCCAGCATTTT. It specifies CASSQPGQGLGQPQHF.